One T cell receptor (beta chain) is described in this entry. Sorting used thawed, overnight-rested PBMC stained with anti-CD3, a viability dye and GMM-loaded CD1B tetramer. CD1B tetramers were loaded with Rhodococcus equi-derived C32 glucose monomycolate. Each donor contributed some 100,000 sorted tetramer-negative cells. These data originate in a study of T cells in tuberculosis. Study-level background: The T cells targeted glucose monomycolate, a mycobacterial lipid, via CD1B.

CDR3 size: 11 residues. The germline V and J ends were trimmed by 2 bases and 2 bases, with 3 bases remaining between them. In germline, CDR1 is GTSNPN, CDR2 SVGIG (reference sequence). Broader study findings: T cells binding CD1B-GMM tetramer weakly possibly escaped the sort.

No alpha-beta pairing information exists for these sequences. Produced via immunoSEQ multiplex PCR; TCRdb's table is partial and in-frame only. The top ten clones hold less than 2.5% of a sample with approximately 88,000 clones, roughly 91% of them seen once. The rearrangement links TRBV30 to TRBJ1-2; D gene unclear. The sample consisted of CD1b-GMM tetramer-negative cells sorted from PBMCs. The source is an adult woman with latent tuberculosis. The CDR3 protein is CAWSPNYGYTF. The CDR3 nucleotides read TGTGCCTGGAGTCCGAACTATGGCTACACCTTC.